Included here is one T cell receptor beta chain sequence, with context. This sample is part of a study of blood T cell repertoires in COVID-19. TCRdb's copy holds only in-frame clones and misses some; the assay was immunoSEQ multiplex PCR. The data show 200,000 or so clones, around 80% seen once. The V gene's germline CDR1 is SGHRS and CDR2 YFSETQ. V was trimmed by 0 bases and J by 4 bases, leaving 7 bases between them. The CDR3 covers 13 residues. The clonotype was recovered from a woman aged 40 to 50 with acute COVID-19. This chain uses TRBV5-1 with TRBJ1-2; D is unresolved. Sequences were obtained from PBMCs or T cells enriched from blood (not recorded which). The CDR3 protein is CASSLDSFYGYTF. In DNA form, the CDR3 reads TGCGCCAGCAGCTTGGACAGTTTCTATGGCTACACCTTC.